These 8 T cell receptor beta chains were all obtained from the same sample, sequenced in a study of OX40 agonist ivuxolimab in advanced cancers. Generated by immunoSEQ multiplex PCR, the TCRdb table keeps only in-frame clones and is missing some. The table includes 43,000 or so clones, roughly 86% detected once. Sequenced material: CD4+ or CD8+ T cells sorted from blood, taken in a trial of the OX40 agonist ivuxolimab. Receptors were obtained from an adult with an advanced solid tumor such as melanoma, head and neck, liver or kidney cancer.

The rearrangement links TRBV28 to TRBJ1-2; no clear D. The CDR3 is made up of 14 amino acids. V lost 4 bases and J lost 1, with 10 bases in between. CDR1 is MDHEN, CDR2 SYDVKM, per germline. CDR3 loop: CASSSPQLNYGYTF. The CDR3, as DNA: TGTGCCAGCAGTTCCCCACAGCTTAACTATGGCTACACCTTC.

This chain uses TRBV29-1 with TRBJ2-7, with 11 bases fitting TRBD1. Germline-derived CDR1 and CDR2 are SQVTM and ANQGSEA. The CDR3 is 16 residues long. Germline trimming cut 6 bases from V and 0 bases from J; bases unmatched to any gene: 10. The CDR3 bases are TGCAGCGTCCGGGACAGGGGGAGTTCAAGCTCCTACGAGCAGTACTTC. Its translation is CSVRDRGSSSSYEQYF.

This chain links TRBV7-3 with TRBJ1-5; no clear D gene. In germline, CDR1 is SGHTA, CDR2 FQGTGA. Trimming cost V 2 bases and J 4 bases, with 12 bases left between them. The CDR3 consists of 15 residues. The CDR3 nucleotides read TGTGCCAGCAGCTTAGACCAGATTAGAAATCAGCCCCAGCATTTT. Amino acid sequence: CASSLDQIRNQPQHF.

V usage is TRBV10-3 and J usage is TRBJ2-5; 9 nucleotides match TRBD2. This CDR3 is built from 15 residues. The ends lost 10 bases at V and 5 bases at J; junction bases unmatched: 14. The germline V gene has CDR1 ENHRY and CDR2 SYGVKD. For the CDR3, the DNA is TGTGCCACAACCGGCGGTAGCGGGAGTGGGGAGACCCAGTACTTC. It specifies CATTGGSGSGETQYF.

This sequence joins TRBV14 and TRBJ2-3; 12 bases align to TRBD2. With 4 bases clipped from V and 8 bases from J, the junction kept 7 bases outside the gene matches. The V gene's germline CDR1 is SGHDN and CDR2 FVKESK. The CDR3 runs to 15 residues. This CDR3 is CASSPGLAGSGTQYF. The CDR3 DNA reads as TGTGCCAGCAGCCCCGGACTAGCGGGAAGCGGTACGCAGTATTTT. Filled out from reference TRBV14 and TRBJ2-3, the complete variable domain reads EAGVTQFPSHSVIEKGQTVTLRCDPISGHDNLYWYRRVMGKEIKFLLHFVKESKQDESGMPNNRFLAERTGGTYSTLKVQPAELEDSGVYFCASSPGLAGSGTQYFGPGTRLTVL.

V usage is TRBV14 and J usage is TRBJ1-3; D possibly corresponds to TRBD1 (5 bases). This CDR3 comprises 17 residues. V was shortened by 4 bases and J by 0 bases, with 16 bases between the two germline ends. Looked up from germline, CDR1 is SGHDN and CDR2 is FVKESK. CDR3 nucleotides: TGTGCCAGCAGCCGACAAGGGAGACAGTACTCTGGAAACACCATATATTTT. Its translation is CASSRQGRQYSGNTIYF.

This clone has just a few counts. The V call is TRBV2, the J call TRBJ1-1; D is uncertain. The CDR3 contains 11 residues. Germline V gene sequence: CDR1 SNHLY, CDR2 FYNNEI. The V end was cut by 8 bases, the J end by 4 bases, with 8 bases between. The chain's CDR3 is CASPIRTEAFF. CDR3 bases: TGTGCCAGCCCTATACGCACTGAAGCTTTCTTT.

The chain employs TRBV28 and TRBJ1-2; D gene unclear. This CDR3 spans 13 amino acids. Trimming shortened V by 6 bases and J by 4 bases, and 12 bases separated the two germline ends. The germline CDR1 and CDR2 sequences are MDHEN and SYDVKM. The CDR3 bases are TGTGCCAGCAGCCTGCCCCACATCTATGGCTACACCTTC. Protein: CASSLPHIYGYTF.